This entry concerns a single T cell receptor (beta chain). Its antigen remains unidentified. Base qualities are not provided; no much larger clone lies one nucleotide away. RNA was extracted using the RNeasy kit, and about 0.5 to 1 ug of the RNA was reverse transcribed with random hexamers. The immunoSEQ multiplex PCR assay, which covers 54 Vbeta and 13 Jbeta segments, was used to amplify TCR beta CDR3 regions. Bias from PCR amplification was corrected by using a synthetic template baseline for primer optimization and for computational correction. From the authors' description of their analysis: Only productive sequences were kept, with reads annotated to V, D and J genes according to IMGT and analyzed in immunoSEQ Analyzer. Clonality was computed as one minus Shannon entropy normalized by log2 of the number of productive unique sequences. For each patient and control, public and private clones were evaluated among the 100 most prevalent clones. Susac-specific clones were defined as absent from healthy and MS cohorts, roughly 1,100 published viral clones and other ImmuneACCESS disease sequences. TCRdb itself trimmed the public reads at Q25 with fastp, ran MiXCR and retained productive beta chains. Every distinct CDR3 protein forms one entry, paired with its most common genes and DNA. None of the V and J calls come from the authors' own analysis; TCRdb made them. The sample data list approximately 180,000 distinct CDR3 sequences, and approximately 93% of these were observed just once. The ten largest clones represent around 0.097% of the sample.

V drops 0 bases and J drops 4 bases, leaving 12 bases in between. The CDR1 and CDR2 encoded by the germline V gene (reference sequence) are LNHNV and YYDKDF. From the cysteine through the phenylalanine, the CDR3 covers 15 amino acids. Only CDR3 DNA is held: 45 bases, read in frame from base 1. The sample belongs to a study of CD8 T cells in Susac syndrome (dated by TCRdb to the late 2010s). With respect to the entire study: Repertoire sequencing was used to test whether CD8+ T cell activation and differentiation in Susac syndrome was antigen driven.

Paper-wide results and their limitations: The number of individuals in the TCR sequencing and HLA analysis was recognized as being relatively small.

Peripheral blood CD8+ and CD4+ T cells from healthy donors, Susac syndrome patients and multiple sclerosis patients were profiled by high-throughput TCR beta sequencing. Multiple sclerosis controls were treatment-naive patients with stable or active relapsing-remitting disease fulfilling revised McDonald criteria. CD8+ TEMRA cells were enriched by FACS, while bulk CD8+ and CD4+ T cells were purified by magnetic negative isolation. Blood was drawn into EDTA tubes, processed within 24 hours, and PBMCs were isolated by density gradient centrifugation. PBMCs destined for TCR sequencing were cryopreserved in liquid nitrogen and later thawed in a 37 °C water bath. A purity of at least 90% was achieved for sorted or isolated CD4+, CD8+ and CD8+ TEMRA cells.

This receptor was identified in a human donor with multiple sclerosis. Sequencing input: CD4+ T cells from PBMCs. The V gene is TRBV15 and the J gene is TRBJ1-2; the D gene assignment is ambiguous. The nucleotide sequence reads as follows: TGTGCCACCAGCAGAGATTCCAACAGAGGCTATGGCTACACCTTC. This sequence encodes CATSRDSNRGYGYTF.